Only one count was recorded for the clone carrying this T cell receptor beta chain. The record originates from a study of blood T cell repertoires in COVID-19. Method: immunoSEQ multiplex PCR; TCRdb's copy keeps in-frame clones and lacks some. The sample holds about 200,000 clones, around 86% seen once. The CDR3 is made up of 20 amino acids. V gene TRBV12-2 combines with J gene TRBJ2-7; the table names TRBD1, a call not compared with the DNA. TRBV12-2 is deemed a pseudogene. The sequence derives from a man between 60 and 75 years old with acute or convalescent COVID-19. Sample: peripheral blood. The CDR3 DNA is TGTGCAAGTCGCTCCCCACGGGACAGGATCGATGGACCGATATCCTACGAGCAGTACTTC. Translating it yields CASRSPRDRIDGPISYEQYF.